Listed below are T cell receptor beta chains from one sample, sequenced in a study of patients and donors after allogeneic stem cell transplantation. TCRdb reprocessed the RT-PCR reads via MiXCR and lists one record per CDR3 protein. The sample yields under 200,000 distinct CDR3 sequences, approximately 24% seen once. The sample consisted of blood, either unsorted or a sorted T cell fraction (not recorded which). These receptors came from a human donor who was either an allogeneic HSCT recipient or a stem cell or donor lymphocyte infusion donor (not recorded which). It is not recorded whose cells these are; they may come from a transplant donor. The CDR3 runs from the conserved cysteine through the conserved F or W. The order of the fields is V gene, J gene, CDR3 protein.

v_call: TRBV12-3/TRBV12-4
j_call: TRBJ1-3
cdr3_aa: CASSPWTESGNTIYF

v_call: TRBV4-2
j_call: TRBJ2-6
cdr3_aa: CASSQVSRSGANVLTF

v_call: TRBV14
j_call: TRBJ1-1
cdr3_aa: CASSPSQGLNTEAFF

v_call: TRBV7-6
j_call: TRBJ1-4
cdr3_aa: CASSLYSSNDEKLFF

v_call: TRBV5-1
j_call: TRBJ2-3
cdr3_aa: CASSLGVGDTQYF

v_call: TRBV5-1
j_call: TRBJ2-2
cdr3_aa: CASSEVYGGELFF

v_call: TRBV29-1
j_call: TRBJ2-7
cdr3_aa: CSVELRVPAREQYF

v_call: TRBV20-1
j_call: TRBJ2-2
cdr3_aa: CSASTGYDGELFF

v_call: TRBV11-2
j_call: TRBJ1-4
cdr3_aa: CASRPRVREKLFF

v_call: TRBV20-1
j_call: TRBJ2-5
cdr3_aa: CSARGPAIQETQYF

v_call: TRBV24-1
j_call: TRBJ2-2
cdr3_aa: CATSDLQSIGTANTGELFF

v_call: TRBV6-6
j_call: TRBJ2-1
cdr3_aa: CASGWGGDEQFF

v_call: TRBV20-1
j_call: TRBJ2-3
cdr3_aa: CRGVSTDTQYF

v_call: TRBV9
j_call: TRBJ1-4
cdr3_aa: CASSAQAVGPLMGEKLFF

v_call: TRBV5-1
j_call: TRBJ1-4
cdr3_aa: CASSLWAGRAEKLFF

v_call: TRBV6-2/TRBV6-3
j_call: TRBJ2-7
cdr3_aa: CASRFRDAEQYF

v_call: TRBV5-1
j_call: TRBJ1-2
cdr3_aa: CASSLGQAIRGYTF

v_call: TRBV3-1
j_call: TRBJ2-7
cdr3_aa: CASSQLAGGSRPRSYEQYF

v_call: TRBV12-3/TRBV12-4
j_call: TRBJ1-5
cdr3_aa: CASSLEGAQPQHF

v_call: TRBV10-3
j_call: TRBJ1-5
cdr3_aa: CAISEPPLGTGQPQHF

v_call: TRBV7-2
j_call: TRBJ2-5
cdr3_aa: CASAKSETQYF

v_call: TRBV28
j_call: TRBJ2-5
cdr3_aa: CASTEVGSGDQKTQYF

v_call: TRBV20-1
j_call: TRBJ1-2
cdr3_aa: CSAIRGPQSYGYTF

v_call: TRBV12-3/TRBV12-4
j_call: TRBJ1-2
cdr3_aa: CASSTRDFTGYTF

v_call: TRBV12-3/TRBV12-4
j_call: TRBJ2-7
cdr3_aa: CASSTGVLTYEQYF

v_call: TRBV7-8
j_call: TRBJ2-5
cdr3_aa: CASSLEFTDQYF

v_call: TRBV29-1
j_call: TRBJ1-2
cdr3_aa: CSVEVRDRLYGYTF

v_call: TRBV18
j_call: TRBJ1-6
cdr3_aa: CASSPGSPLHF

v_call: TRBV3-1
j_call: TRBJ1-6
cdr3_aa: CASSLTDGNSPLHF

v_call: TRBV29-1
j_call: TRBJ2-7
cdr3_aa: CSVELGDMGSYEQYF

v_call: TRBV20-1
j_call: TRBJ2-3
cdr3_aa: CSAVSTGMGSDTQYF

v_call: TRBV6-5
j_call: TRBJ2-1
cdr3_aa: CASSYSPGAGGYNEQFF

v_call: TRBV7-9
j_call: TRBJ2-6
cdr3_aa: CASSRTVVAGANVLTF

v_call: TRBV7-8
j_call: TRBJ1-6
cdr3_aa: CASSLTTGPGSSPLHF

v_call: TRBV5-1
j_call: TRBJ1-2
cdr3_aa: CASSPNGDHPYGYTF

v_call: TRBV5-1
j_call: TRBJ2-1
cdr3_aa: CASSLDTQKFF

v_call: TRBV20-1
j_call: TRBJ1-5
cdr3_aa: CSAREDSSNQPQHF

v_call: TRBV18
j_call: TRBJ1-5
cdr3_aa: CASSPQGFNQPQHF

v_call: TRBV5-1
j_call: TRBJ2-7
cdr3_aa: CASSLAVMSYEQYF

v_call: TRBV5-1
j_call: TRBJ2-1
cdr3_aa: CASSLEVGLTLSSYNEQFF

v_call: TRBV27
j_call: TRBJ1-4
cdr3_aa: CASRGQGREKLFF

v_call: TRBV6-5
j_call: TRBJ2-7
cdr3_aa: CASSYVQGGEQYF

v_call: TRBV30
j_call: TRBJ1-2
cdr3_aa: CAWSPRDYGYTF

v_call: TRBV6-5
j_call: TRBJ2-7
cdr3_aa: CASRGRPDEQYF

v_call: TRBV3-1
j_call: TRBJ1-4
cdr3_aa: CASSQWDSYNEKLFF

v_call: TRBV29-1
j_call: TRBJ2-7
cdr3_aa: CSVVDRGAYEQYF

v_call: TRBV25-1
j_call: TRBJ1-1
cdr3_aa: CASSEWTDKPEAFF

v_call: TRBV11-3
j_call: TRBJ2-7
cdr3_aa: CASSLVSPGEQYF

v_call: TRBV18
j_call: TRBJ1-2
cdr3_aa: CASSRLRFLGYTF

v_call: TRBV5-1
j_call: TRBJ1-4
cdr3_aa: CASSFRTIQGSTNEKLFF

v_call: TRBV12-3/TRBV12-4
j_call: TRBJ2-7
cdr3_aa: CASSLGNALNEQYF

v_call: TRBV5-1
j_call: TRBJ2-7
cdr3_aa: CASRGRASGSGSYEQYF

v_call: TRBV5-6
j_call: TRBJ2-5
cdr3_aa: CASSLTVGFQETQYF

v_call: TRBV5-5
j_call: TRBJ2-7
cdr3_aa: CASSLGGNSYEQYF

v_call: TRBV5-1
j_call: TRBJ1-1
cdr3_aa: CASNGATANTEAFF

v_call: TRBV10-3
j_call: TRBJ1-2
cdr3_aa: CAISDGVTGTTISRGYTF

v_call: TRBV6-6
j_call: TRBJ2-7
cdr3_aa: CASSQREFNEQYF

v_call: TRBV2
j_call: TRBJ2-2
cdr3_aa: CASSSPGQGFGGELFF

v_call: TRBV24-1
j_call: TRBJ1-4
cdr3_aa: CATSPGLSEKLFF